One and the same sample provided the 29 T cell receptor beta chains below, sequenced in a study of blood T cell repertoires in COVID-19. Measured with immunoSEQ multiplex PCR; TCRdb has only the in-frame clones, and not every one. The sample has approximately 81,000 clones; 80% to 90% are singletons. Material for sequencing was PBMCs or T cells enriched from blood (not recorded which). The receptors derive from a woman aged 50 to 65 with acute COVID-19.

CDR3 region: CASSLIPLRGSSYNEQFF. CDR3 nucleotides: TGTGCCAGCAGCTTAATCCCCCTGCGGGGGAGCTCCTACAATGAGCAGTTCTTC. J is TRBJ2-1 and V is TRBV7-3, with 7 bases fitting TRBD2. CDR3 length: 18 amino acids. V shed 1 base and J 0 bases; nucleotides not matched to a gene: 9. CDR1 SGHTA and CDR2 FQGTGA come from the germline V gene.

This chain uses TRBV10-1 with TRBJ1-2; perhaps TRBD1 as D (5 bases). CDR1 WNHNN and CDR2 SYGVQD come from the germline V gene (reference sequence). The germline V and J ends were trimmed by 6 bases and 10 bases, with 21 bases remaining between them. There are 14 residues in the CDR3. CDR3 nucleotides: TGCGCCAGCAGGTGTTTGCCCGGAATCAGGGACTACACCTTC. This sequence encodes CASRCLPGIRDYTF.

The chain uses TRBV2 and TRBJ1-1, with D unresolved. Germline CDR1 is SNHLY and CDR2 is FYNNEI. The CDR3 has 13 amino acids. V was pared by 1 base and J by 10 bases, with 13 bases between. The CDR3 spells CASSEVRAETAFF. The CDR3 nucleotides are TGTGCCAGCAGTGAAGTACGTGCGGAGACAGCTTTCTTT.

This clone was seen only once. The chain carries TRBV30 and TRBJ2-5, with a weak D call TRBD1 (6 bases). Germline loops: CDR1 GTSNPN, CDR2 SVGIG (reference sequence). The CDR3 has 15 amino acids. V dropped 0 bases and J dropped 1 base, with 12 bases sitting between them. CDR3 nucleotide sequence: TGTGCCTGGAGTGTCTCTCGGGACATCCAAGAGACCCAGTACTTC. It translates to CAWSVSRDIQETQYF.

This CDR3 is CATSGIGGQGVNEQFF. The CDR3 DNA is TGTGCCACCAGCGGCATCGGAGGACAGGGGGTGAATGAGCAGTTCTTC. The chain employs TRBV24-1 and TRBJ2-1; 10 nucleotides line up with TRBD1. The CDR3 is 16 amino acids. V shed 7 bases, J shed 7 bases, and the junction held 12 bases outside the gene matches. In germline, CDR1 is KGHDR, CDR2 SFDVKD.

The rearrangement uses TRBV29-1 and TRBJ1-4; D possibly corresponds to TRBD1 (5 bases). This CDR3 spans 15 amino acids. Per the germline V gene, CDR1 is SQVTM and CDR2 is ANQGSEA. V dropped 3 bases and J dropped 4 bases, with 15 bases sitting between them. CDR3 region: CSVDGGDSFNEKLFF. The CDR3 DNA reads as TGCAGCGTTGACGGGGGAGACAGCTTTAATGAAAAACTGTTTTTT.

The gene calls are TRBV27 and TRBJ2-2; 7 bases map to TRBD2. The junction had 15 bases not matched to a gene; V was cut back by 8 bases and J by 3 bases. The germline V gene encodes CDR1 MNHEY and CDR2 SMNVEV (reference sequence). This CDR3 contains 17 residues. In DNA, the CDR3 is TGTGCCAGCGGCCGTCCTGGGGGGGAGAAAGACACCGGGGAGCTGTTTTTT. This gives the protein CASGRPGGEKDTGELFF.

This sequence joins TRBV9 and TRBJ2-5; 10 bases align to TRBD2. The CDR3 consists of 16 residues. Germline CDR1 reads SGDLS; CDR2 reads YYNGEE. V lost 4 bases and J lost 3; bases outside the gene matches: 9. DNA of the CDR3: TGTGCCAGCAGCCCCGGACTAGCGGACCCTGAAGAGACCCAGTACTTC. This translates into CASSPGLADPEETQYF.

The V call is TRBV15, the J call TRBJ1-2; possibly TRBD1 for D (6 bases). Per germline, CDR1 LNHNV and CDR2 YYDKDF (reference sequence). The length of the CDR3 is 17 residues. V dropped 0 bases and J dropped 8 bases, with 22 bases sitting between them. The chain's CDR3 is CATSREYGMGALSGYTF. The DNA of the CDR3 is TGTGCCACCAGCAGAGAATACGGGATGGGGGCGCTTTCCGGCTACACCTTC.

The genes are TRBV3-1 (or the pseudogene TRBV3-2) and TRBJ2-7; 8 bases fit TRBD1. The CDR3 has 15 amino acids. CDR1 LGHDT and CDR2 YNNKEL come from the germline V gene (reference sequence). After removal of 4 bases from V and 1 base from J, the junction contained 6 bases not matched to a gene. CDR3 bases: TGTGCCAGCAGCCCTTGGACAGGGCAATCCTACGAGCAGTACTTC. It is translated as CASSPWTGQSYEQYF.

The V and J genes are TRBV6-5 and TRBJ2-7; 10 bases match TRBD2. V shed 6 bases and J 0 bases; nucleotides not matched to a gene: 5. The germline CDR1 and CDR2 sequences are MNHEY and SVGAGI. The CDR3 runs 15 residues. The CDR3 bases are TGTGCCAGCAGGGGACTAGCGAACTACTCCTACGAGCAGTACTTC. It translates to CASRGLANYSYEQYF.

The chain recombines TRBV6-5 with TRBJ1-4, with TRBD1 as a possible D gene (6 bases). V was clipped by 2 bases and J by 8 bases, with 12 bases between them. Germline V lookup: CDR1 MNHEY, CDR2 SVGAGI. CDR3 length: 14 amino acids. CDR3 loop: CASSYREGTEKLFF. As DNA, the CDR3 is TGTGCCAGCAGTTACAGGGAGGGGACAGAAAAACTGTTTTTT.

This chain joins TRBV18 and TRBJ2-7; 10 bases match TRBD1. Trimming removed 6 bases from V and 2 bases from J; junction bases left unmatched: 4. The CDR3 runs 14 residues. CDR1 and CDR2 (germline): KGHSH, LQKENI. Here the CDR3 DNA reads TGTGCCAGCTCCCCGGGACAGGGGACCTACGAGCAGTACTTC. Its protein product is CASSPGQGTYEQYF.

The rearrangement uses TRBV5-5 and TRBJ2-1, with 11 positions matching TRBD2. This CDR3 comprises 16 residues. From germline, CDR1 is SGHKS and CDR2 YYEKEE (reference sequence). Trimming at V came to 1 base and at J to 7 bases, leaving 7 bases not matched to a gene. CDR3 region: CASSLSLAGGGNEQFF. CDR3 nucleotides: TGTGCCAGCAGCTTGAGCCTAGCGGGAGGAGGGAATGAGCAGTTCTTC.

The chain recombines TRBV4-1 with TRBJ1-2; 10 bases are a match to TRBD1. This CDR3 spans 15 amino acids. CDR1 is MGHRA and CDR2 is YSYEKL in the germline V gene. Trimming cost V 0 bases and J 5 bases; bases outside gene matches: 3. DNA for the CDR3: TGCGCCAGCAGCCAAGAGCCGGGACAGGGGTATGGCTACACCTTC. Translated: CASSQEPGQGYGYTF.

The rearrangement links TRBV6-5 to TRBJ2-5; the D gene is possibly TRBD2 (6 bases). V was pared by 4 bases and J by 5 bases, with 17 bases between. The CDR3 totals 15 residues. CDR1 MNHEY and CDR2 SVGAGI come from the germline V gene. The CDR3 region is CASSSGTAGGETQYF. CDR3 sequence (DNA): TGTGCCAGCAGTTCCGGGACTGCCGGTGGCGAGACCCAGTACTTC.

V is TRBV25-1 and J is TRBJ2-1; 16 bases map to TRBD2. Germline CDR1 and CDR2: MGHDK and SYGVNS. This CDR3 region has 16 residues. J lost 7 bases, V lost 6 bases, and 6 bases had no gene match. CDR3 protein: CASRGLAGGPQNEQFF. CDR3 nucleotides: TGTGCCAGCAGGGGACTAGCGGGAGGGCCACAGAATGAGCAGTTCTTC.

The chain employs TRBV27 and TRBJ1-2; D perhaps matches TRBD1 (6 bases). Germline V CDR1 and CDR2: MNHEY, SMNVEV (reference sequence). The CDR3 length is 15 residues. V was trimmed by 2 bases and J by 0 bases, leaving 10 bases between them. CDR3 amino acids: CASSLGTPTNYGYTF. The DNA for the CDR3 is TGTGCCAGCAGTTTAGGGACACCGACTAACTATGGCTACACCTTC.

This sequence joins TRBV7-9 and TRBJ1-4; perhaps TRBD1 as D (6 bases). Between the trimmed V and J ends, which lost 4 bases and 8 bases, there was a span of 14 bases. This CDR3 is 14 amino acids long. Germline-derived CDR1 and CDR2 are SEHNR and FQNEAQ (reference sequence). The CDR3 coding sequence is TGTGCCAGCAGCTCCCGAGGGGGGGGAGAAAAACTGTTTTTT. Protein: CASSSRGGGEKLFF.

The genes are TRBV7-3 and TRBJ2-5, with D perhaps TRBD2 (5 bases). Looked up from germline, CDR1 is SGHTA and CDR2 is FQGTGA. CDR3 length equals 15 residues. V was cut by 0 bases and J by 4 bases, with 12 bases left in between. The CDR3 DNA sequence: TGTGCCAGCAGCTTAACTGGGTCAGGAGGAGAGACCCAGTACTTC. Amino acids: CASSLTGSGGETQYF.

V is TRBV30 and J is TRBJ1-6, with TRBD1 matching 7 bases. V was pared by 1 base and J by 6 bases, with 3 bases of the junction left unmatched. Per the germline V gene, CDR1 is GTSNPN and CDR2 is SVGIG (reference sequence). CDR3 length: 14 amino acids. CDR3 DNA: TGTGCCTGGAGTGCGGGACAGATTAATTCACCCCTCCACTTT. Its translation is CAWSAGQINSPLHF.

V usage is TRBV5-5 and J usage is TRBJ2-1; D uncertain. The CDR3 has 15 amino acids. The germline V gene has CDR1 SGHKS and CDR2 YYEKEE (reference sequence). V was cut by 2 bases and J by 2 bases, with 11 bases left in between. CDR3 DNA sequence: TGTGCCAGCAGCTTCGGCCTGAGCGCCTACAATGAGCAGTTCTTC. This gives the protein CASSFGLSAYNEQFF.

The genes are TRBV10-3 and TRBJ2-7; TRBD2 matches at 13 bases. V shed 2 bases and J 6 bases; nucleotides not matched to a gene: 7. The CDR3 loop spans 16 amino acids. CDR1 and CDR2 from the germline V gene are ENHRY and SYGVKD. The CDR3 DNA is TGTGCCATCAGTGAGACGAAGGGACTAGCGGGGTCCGAGCAGTACTTC. This sequence encodes CAISETKGLAGSEQYF.

This chain connects TRBV4-2 to TRBJ2-4; TRBD2 matches at 14 bases. The germline V gene encodes CDR1 LGHNA and CDR2 YNFKEQ. Trimming took 1 base from V and 4 from J; bases not matched to a gene: 3. This CDR3 contains 17 residues. The CDR3 DNA follows: TGTGCCAGCAGCCAAGTGGGACTAGCGGGAGAGAAAAACATTCAGTACTTC. Translation gives CASSQVGLAGEKNIQYF.

The chain recombines TRBV6-4 with TRBJ1-1, with D perhaps matching TRBD1 (6 bases). This CDR3 is built from 15 residues. Germline V CDR1 and CDR2: MRHNA, SNTAGT. Trimming pared 6 bases from V and 7 bases from J, leaving 21 bases between. The CDR3 sequence is CASRARQDTSIEAFF. The CDR3 nucleotides are TGTGCCAGCAGAGCCCGACAGGATACTTCCATTGAAGCTTTCTTT.

The chain joins TRBV6-5 to TRBJ1-1, with D possibly matching TRBD1 (5 bases). V was shortened by 7 bases and J by 5 bases, with 17 bases between the two germline ends. This CDR3 region has 14 residues. CDR1 and CDR2 (germline): MNHEY, SVGAGI. CDR3 nucleotide sequence: TGTGCCAGCACTGCCGACGGGGGTAGGACTGAAGCTTTCTTT. Translated: CASTADGGRTEAFF.

The chain has TRBV19 and TRBJ1-1, with 7 bases that match TRBD1. The V and J ends lost 3 bases and 8 bases, in that order; junction bases with no gene match: 0. Germline CDR1 LNHDA, CDR2 SQIVND (reference sequence). CDR3 length equals 11 residues. The CDR3 DNA sequence: TGTGCCAGTAGTATGGGACAGGAAGCTTTCTTT. Translated, it gives CASSMGQEAFF.

This chain uses TRBV29-1 with TRBJ2-6, with 9 nucleotides matching TRBD1. Trimming removed 6 bases from V and 0 bases from J; junction bases left unmatched: 3. The CDR3 totals 15 residues. The germline V gene has CDR1 SQVTM and CDR2 ANQGSEA. CDR3 sequence reads: CSVGDRASGANVLTF. Written as DNA, the CDR3 is TGCAGCGTGGGGGACAGGGCCTCTGGGGCCAACGTCCTGACTTTC.

The chain joins TRBV3-1 (or the pseudogene TRBV3-2) to TRBJ2-7; weak D call: TRBD1 (6 bases). The CDR3 sequence is 14 residues long. V lost 1 base to trimming and J lost 1 base, with 8 bases between them. From germline, CDR1 is LGHDT and CDR2 YNNKEL (reference sequence). CDR3: CASSQVTGSYEQYF. CDR3 DNA sequence: TGTGCCAGCAGCCAAGTTACAGGGTCCTACGAGCAGTACTTC.